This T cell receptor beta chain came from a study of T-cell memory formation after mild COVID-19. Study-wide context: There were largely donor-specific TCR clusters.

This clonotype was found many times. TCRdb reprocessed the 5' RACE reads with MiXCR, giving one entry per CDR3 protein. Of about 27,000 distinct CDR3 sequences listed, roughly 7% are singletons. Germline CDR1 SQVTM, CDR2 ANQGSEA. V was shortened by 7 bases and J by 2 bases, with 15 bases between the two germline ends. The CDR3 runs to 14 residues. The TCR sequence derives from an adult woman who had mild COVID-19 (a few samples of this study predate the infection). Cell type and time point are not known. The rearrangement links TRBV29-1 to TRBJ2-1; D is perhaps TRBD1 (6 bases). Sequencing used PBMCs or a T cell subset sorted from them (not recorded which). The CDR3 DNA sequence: TGCAGCGGTCGGATGGGGGCAGCCTACAATGAGCAGTTCTTC. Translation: CSGRMGAAYNEQFF.